The 26 T cell receptor beta chains below come from one sample, sequenced in a study of blood T cell repertoires in COVID-19. Produced via immunoSEQ multiplex PCR; TCRdb's table is partial and in-frame only. The sample holds approximately 65,000 clones, roughly 81% seen once. Sequenced material: peripheral blood. These receptors were collected from a man of 80 years or more with acute or convalescent COVID-19.

The chain recombines TRBV19 with TRBJ1-1; 9 nucleotides line up with TRBD1. The CDR3 has 16 residues. J lost 5 bases, V lost 5 bases, and 12 bases had no gene match. CDR1 and CDR2 (germline): LNHDA, SQIVND (reference sequence). The CDR3, as DNA: TGTGCCAGTAGTCTCCAAGCCGGGACAGGGTGGACTGAAGCTTTCTTT. Translating gives CASSLQAGTGWTEAFF.

In its sample, this clone was seen a few times. This sequence joins TRBV5-1 and TRBJ1-1, with a weak D call TRBD1 (5 bases). The CDR3 covers 14 residues. Trimming stripped 2 bases from V and 1 base from J, with 9 bases between. Germline CDR1 and CDR2: SGHRS and YFSETQ. CDR3 bases: TGCGCCAGCAGCTTCAGGGCTTCGAACACTGAAGCTTTCTTT. Residues: CASSFRASNTEAFF.

The chain has TRBV18 and TRBJ1-1, with D possibly being TRBD1 (6 bases). With 3 bases removed from V and 0 bases from J, the gap between germline ends came to 14 bases. Germline loops: CDR1 KGHSH, CDR2 LQKENI. This CDR3 region has 16 residues. The DNA of the CDR3 is TGTGCCAGCTCACCGACACTGGGGGCTATGAACACTGAAGCTTTCTTT. Translated, it gives CASSPTLGAMNTEAFF.

The chain carries TRBV27 and TRBJ2-7; 7 bases are shared with TRBD1. This CDR3 region has 16 residues. V trimming: 3 bases; J trimming: 0 bases; junction bases outside the gene matches: 8. The germline V gene encodes CDR1 MNHEY and CDR2 SMNVEV (reference sequence). The CDR3 DNA reads TGTGCCAGCAGTTTGTCGGGACAGTGGGGCTCCTACGAGCAGTACTTC. It encodes CASSLSGQWGSYEQYF.

This clone has just one count. The rearrangement joins TRBV5-1 to TRBJ2-3, with 9 bases identical to TRBD2. The CDR3 length is 17 residues. V lost 3 bases and J lost 2; bases outside the gene matches: 10. Germline CDR1 is SGHRS and CDR2 is YFSETQ. Written as DNA, the CDR3 is TGCGCCAGCAGCTGGCCTGGGACTAGCTATGACACAGATACGCAGTATTTT. Its protein is CASSWPGTSYDTDTQYF.

This chain joins TRBV2 and TRBJ2-5, with unresolved D. Trimming pared 3 bases from V and 2 bases from J, leaving 7 bases between. This CDR3 has 13 amino acids. Germline-derived CDR1 and CDR2 are SNHLY and FYNNEI. CDR3 DNA sequence: TGTGCCAGCAGTGATCTGCGGCAAGAGACCCAGTACTTC. This sequence encodes CASSDLRQETQYF.

The CDR3 sequence is CASSEQDSSTDTQYF. The CDR3 DNA sequence: TGTGCCAGCAGCGAGCAGGATTCTAGCACAGATACGCAGTATTTT. V usage is TRBV9 and J usage is TRBJ2-3; no clear D gene. The CDR3 sequence is 15 residues long. With 3 bases removed from V and 0 bases from J, the gap between germline ends came to 11 bases. Germline CDR1 SGDLS, CDR2 YYNGEE.

This CDR3 is CASSLTGNSSPLHF. The CDR3 DNA reads TGCGCCAGCAGCTTGACAGGGAATAGTTCACCCCTCCACTTT. This chain uses TRBV5-1 with TRBJ1-6, with TRBD1 as a possible D gene (6 bases). In germline, CDR1 is SGHRS, CDR2 YFSETQ. The CDR3 extends over 14 amino acids. Between the trimmed V and J ends, which lost 1 base and 9 bases, there was a span of 11 bases.

The chain joins TRBV4-3 to TRBJ1-5; D perhaps matches TRBD1 (5 bases). Deletions cut 0 bases from V and 4 bases from J, with 7 bases between. Per the germline V gene, CDR1 is LGHNA and CDR2 is YSLEER. The CDR3 has 14 residues. The CDR3: CASSQEGGNQPQHF. As DNA, the CDR3 is TGCGCCAGCAGCCAAGAGGGGGGAAATCAGCCCCAGCATTTT.

V gene TRBV3-1 (or the pseudogene TRBV3-2) combines with J gene TRBJ2-7; 7 bases align to TRBD2. Per the germline V gene, CDR1 is LGHDT and CDR2 is YNNKEL (reference sequence). V lost 4 bases and J lost 3; bases outside the gene matches: 6. CDR3 length: 14 amino acids. The CDR3 sequence is CASSLTSSGYEQYF. DNA for the CDR3: TGTGCCAGCAGCCTGACTAGCTCCGGCTACGAGCAGTACTTC.

The chain couples TRBV7-2 to TRBJ2-3; TRBD2 matches at 7 bases. After removal of 0 bases from V and 10 bases from J, the junction contained 7 bases not matched to a gene. The CDR3 runs to 14 residues. Per the germline V gene, CDR1 is SGHTA and CDR2 is FQGNSA. The CDR3 protein is CASSLALGTTAQYF. CDR3 DNA sequence: TGTGCCAGCAGCTTAGCACTCGGGACTACGGCGCAGTATTTT.

This clone was seen only once. The chain is built from TRBV5-1 and TRBJ2-1; 11 bases align to TRBD2. Germline trimming cut 2 bases from V and 8 bases from J; bases unmatched to any gene: 9. The CDR3 sequence is 16 residues long. CDR1 is SGHRS and CDR2 is YFSETQ in the germline V gene. The CDR3 loop reads CASSLGTSGSWDEQFF. The CDR3, as DNA: TGCGCCAGCAGCTTAGGAACTAGCGGGAGCTGGGATGAGCAGTTCTTC.

This clone occurred once. This chain links TRBV18 with TRBJ1-2; TRBD1 matches 9 bases. The J segment lost 5 bases and the V segment lost 0 bases, leaving 4 bases of the junction unmatched. The V gene's germline CDR1 is KGHSH and CDR2 LQKENI. The CDR3 loop spans 15 amino acids. This chain's CDR3 is CASSPPGQGKYGYTF. CDR3 nucleotides: TGTGCCAGCTCACCACCGGGACAGGGAAAGTATGGCTACACCTTC. The variable domain in full, with the rest retrieved from reference TRBV18 and TRBJ1-2, is NAGVMQNPRHLVRRRGQEARLRCSPMKGHSHVYWYRQLPEEGLKFMVYLQKENIIDESGMPKERFSAEFPKEGPSILRIQQVVRGDSAAYFCASSPPGQGKYGYTFGSGTRLTVV.

The CDR3 here is CASSLSPTQETQYF. The DNA for the CDR3 is TGTGCCAGCAGCCTTAGTCCCACCCAAGAGACCCAGTACTTC. The V call is TRBV3-1 (or the pseudogene TRBV3-2), the J call TRBJ2-5, with D unresolved. CDR3 length: 14 residues. Deletions cut 4 bases from V and 1 base from J, with 10 bases between. From germline, CDR1 is LGHDT and CDR2 YNNKEL (reference sequence).

CDR3 protein: CASSFPRGYNEQFF. Written as DNA, the CDR3 is TGTGCCAGCAGCTTCCCGAGAGGCTACAATGAGCAGTTCTTC. The rearrangement links TRBV5-6 to TRBJ2-1; D gene ambiguous. This CDR3 contains 14 residues. From germline, CDR1 is SGHDT and CDR2 YYEEEE. The germline V and J ends were trimmed by 2 bases and 3 bases, with 9 bases remaining between them.

The chain joins TRBV6-1 to TRBJ2-7, with TRBD2 matching 11 bases. J was trimmed by 2 bases and V by 3 bases; bases with no gene match: 3. This CDR3 has 15 amino acids. Germline V lookup: CDR1 MNHNS, CDR2 SASEGT. CDR3 residues: CASSDTSGRAYEQYF. The CDR3 bases are TGTGCCAGCAGTGACACTAGCGGGAGAGCCTACGAGCAGTACTTC.

This chain uses TRBV28 with TRBJ2-1, with a tentative D call TRBD1 (5 bases). The CDR3 totals 15 residues. CDR1 is MDHEN, CDR2 SYDVKM, per germline. Trimming stripped 3 bases from V and 4 bases from J, with 13 bases between. Here the CDR3 DNA reads TGTGCCAGCAGTTTTTTGGGGCCGTCTTACAATGAGCAGTTCTTC. This codes for CASSFLGPSYNEQFF.

This chain joins TRBV2 and TRBJ2-1; 8 positions agree with TRBD1. The CDR3 spans 15 residues. V lost 6 bases to trimming and J lost 2 bases; unmatched junction nucleotides: 6. Germline CDR1 and CDR2: SNHLY and FYNNEI. CDR3 loop: CASRTGTGPYNEQFF. CDR3 sequence (DNA): TGTGCCAGCAGGACCGGGACAGGACCCTACAATGAGCAGTTCTTC.

The chain combines TRBV10-3 with TRBJ2-1; 7 bases fit TRBD2. Germline V gives CDR1 ENHRY, CDR2 SYGVKD. The junction had 14 bases not matched to a gene; V was cut back by 11 bases and J by 4 bases. The CDR3 runs to 15 residues. The CDR3 bases are TGTGCCGCCGGTGGAAGGGAGGGCCTATACAATGAGCAGTTCTTC. Its protein is CAAGGREGLYNEQFF.

This clone has only a few counts. This chain links TRBV7-2 with TRBJ2-1; 9 bases are shared with TRBD2. Trimming at V came to 3 bases and at J to 4 bases, leaving 1 base not matched to a gene. This CDR3 is built from 14 residues. Germline V CDR1 and CDR2: SGHTA, FQGNSA. CDR3 in amino acids: CASSLRGGYNEQFF. The CDR3 DNA is TGTGCCAGCAGCTTGCGGGGGGGGTACAATGAGCAGTTCTTC.

This clone was counted many times. This chain joins TRBV9 and TRBJ1-3; no definite D call. This CDR3 region has 17 residues. Per the germline V gene, CDR1 is SGDLS and CDR2 is YYNGEE. The V end lost 4 bases, the J end lost 0 bases, and 17 bases lay between the germline ends. CDR3 sequence (DNA): TGTGCCAGCAGCTACCCATCGGGCGGGAGCTCTGGAAACACCATATATTTT. It yields the protein CASSYPSGGSSGNTIYF.

The genes are TRBV11-3 and TRBJ2-2; tentative D call: TRBD2 (6 bases). Germline CDR1 reads SGHNT; CDR2 reads YENEEA. There are 13 residues in the CDR3. Trimming removed 1 base at V and 6 bases at J, with 6 bases between. Here the CDR3 reads CASSLAGAGELFF. The CDR3 DNA is TGTGCCAGCAGCTTAGCGGGGGCCGGGGAGCTGTTTTTT.

The chain joins TRBV18 to TRBJ1-1, with D hard to call. This CDR3 has 13 residues. Germline-derived CDR1 and CDR2 are KGHSH and LQKENI. With 6 bases removed from V and 4 bases from J, the gap between germline ends came to 12 bases. CDR3 nucleotide sequence: TGTGCCAGCTCCAGCGAGGGCAGCACTGAAGCTTTCTTT. Translated, it gives CASSSEGSTEAFF.

This clone was detected once. The rearrangement joins TRBV2 to TRBJ1-1; D unresolved. CDR3 length: 14 residues. The germline V gene has CDR1 SNHLY and CDR2 FYNNEI. V was clipped by 7 bases and J by 3 bases, with 15 bases between them. The CDR3 is CASTFLDRDTEAFF. The DNA for the CDR3 is TGTGCCAGCACTTTTCTCGATCGGGACACTGAAGCTTTCTTT. Complete variable domain (other parts from reference TRBV2 and TRBJ1-1): EPEVTQTPSHQVTQMGQEVILRCVPISNHLYFYWYRQILGQKVEFLVSFYNNEISEKSEIFDDQFSVERPDGSNFTLKIRSTKLEDSAMYFCASTFLDRDTEAFFGQGTRLTVV.

The V and J genes are TRBV11-3 and TRBJ2-2; 12 bases map to TRBD1. Germline lookup yields CDR1 SGHNT and CDR2 YENEEA. After removal of 5 bases from V and 6 bases from J, the junction contained 7 bases not matched to a gene. The CDR3 spans 16 residues. CDR3 sequence (DNA): TGTGCCAGCAGCCACTCCGGGACAGGGGGCGCCGGGGAGCTGTTTTTT. This encodes CASSHSGTGGAGELFF.

V usage is TRBV7-2 and J usage is TRBJ2-7; D might be TRBD2 (6 bases). The CDR3 is 14 residues long. Deletions cut 2 bases from V and 4 bases from J, with 12 bases between. CDR1 is SGHTA, CDR2 FQGNSA, per germline. The CDR3: CASSLTGSGYEQYF. CDR3 sequence (DNA): TGTGCCAGCAGCTTAACCGGGAGCGGGTACGAGCAGTACTTC.